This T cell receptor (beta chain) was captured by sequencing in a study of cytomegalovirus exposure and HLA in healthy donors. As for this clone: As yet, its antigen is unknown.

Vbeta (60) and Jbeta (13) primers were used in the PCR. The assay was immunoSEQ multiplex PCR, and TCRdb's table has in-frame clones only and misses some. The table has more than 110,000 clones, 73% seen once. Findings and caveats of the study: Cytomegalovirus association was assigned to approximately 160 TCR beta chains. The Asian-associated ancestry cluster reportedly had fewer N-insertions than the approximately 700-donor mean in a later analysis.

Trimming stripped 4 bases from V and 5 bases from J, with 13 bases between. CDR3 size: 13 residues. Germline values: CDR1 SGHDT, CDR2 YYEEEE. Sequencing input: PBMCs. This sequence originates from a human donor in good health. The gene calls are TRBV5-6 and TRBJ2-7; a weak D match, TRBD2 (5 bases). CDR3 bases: TGTGCCAGCAGCGGCGGAGGTCGACACGAGCAGTACTTC. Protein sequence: CASSGGGRHEQYF. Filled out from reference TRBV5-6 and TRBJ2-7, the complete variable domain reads DAGVTQSPTHLIKTRGQQVTLRCSPKSGHDTVSWYQQALGQGPQFIFQYYEEEERQRGNFPDRFSGHQFPNYSSELNVNALLLGDSALYLCASSGGGRHEQYFGPGTRLTVT.